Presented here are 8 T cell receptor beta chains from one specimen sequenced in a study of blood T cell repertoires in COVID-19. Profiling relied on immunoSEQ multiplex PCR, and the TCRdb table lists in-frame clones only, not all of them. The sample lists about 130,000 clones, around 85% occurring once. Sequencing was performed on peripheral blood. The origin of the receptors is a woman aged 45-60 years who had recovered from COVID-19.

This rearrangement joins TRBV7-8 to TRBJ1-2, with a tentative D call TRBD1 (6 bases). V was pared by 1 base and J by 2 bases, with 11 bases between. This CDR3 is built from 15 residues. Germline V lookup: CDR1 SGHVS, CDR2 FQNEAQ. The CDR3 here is CASSLGTGKNYGYTF. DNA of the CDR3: TGTGCCAGCAGCTTAGGAACAGGGAAGAACTATGGCTACACCTTC.

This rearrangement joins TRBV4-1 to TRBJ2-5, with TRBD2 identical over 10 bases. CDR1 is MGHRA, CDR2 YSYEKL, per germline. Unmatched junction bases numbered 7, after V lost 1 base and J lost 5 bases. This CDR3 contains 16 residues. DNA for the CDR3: TGCGCCAGCAGCCAAGTCCCTAGCGGGGGTGATGAGACCCAGTACTTC. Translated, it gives CASSQVPSGGDETQYF.

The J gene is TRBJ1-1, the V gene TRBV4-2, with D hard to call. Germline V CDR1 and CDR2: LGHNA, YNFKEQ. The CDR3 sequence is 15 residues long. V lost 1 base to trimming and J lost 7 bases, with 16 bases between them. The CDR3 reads CASSQVNPRGGEAFF. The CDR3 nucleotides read TGTGCCAGCAGCCAAGTGAACCCGCGTGGCGGTGAAGCTTTCTTT.

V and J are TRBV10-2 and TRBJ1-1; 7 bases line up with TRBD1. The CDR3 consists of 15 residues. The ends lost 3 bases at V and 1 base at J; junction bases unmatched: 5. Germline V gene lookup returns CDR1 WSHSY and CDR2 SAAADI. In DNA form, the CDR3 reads TGCGCCAGCAGTGATGTTAGGACAGGGAACACTGAAGCTTTCTTT. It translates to CASSDVRTGNTEAFF.

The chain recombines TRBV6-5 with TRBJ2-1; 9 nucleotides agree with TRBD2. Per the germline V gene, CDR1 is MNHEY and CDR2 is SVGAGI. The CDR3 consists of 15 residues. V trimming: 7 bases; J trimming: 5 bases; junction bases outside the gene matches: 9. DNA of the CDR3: TGTGCCAGCAAAAAAATAGCGGGGGTGAACAATGAGCAGTTCTTC. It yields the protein CASKKIAGVNNEQFF.

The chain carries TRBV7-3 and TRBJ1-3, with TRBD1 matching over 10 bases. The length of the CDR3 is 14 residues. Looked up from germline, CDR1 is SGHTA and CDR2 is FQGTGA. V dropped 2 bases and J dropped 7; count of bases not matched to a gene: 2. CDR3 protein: CASSLGGQGNTIYF. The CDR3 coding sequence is TGTGCCAGCAGCTTAGGGGGACAGGGGAACACCATATATTTT. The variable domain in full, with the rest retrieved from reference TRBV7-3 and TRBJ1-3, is GAGVSQTPSNKVTEKGKYVELRCDPISGHTALYWYRQSLGQGPEFLIYFQGTGAADDSGLPNDRFFAVRPEGSVSTLKIQRTERGDSAVYLCASSLGGQGNTIYFGEGSWLTVV.

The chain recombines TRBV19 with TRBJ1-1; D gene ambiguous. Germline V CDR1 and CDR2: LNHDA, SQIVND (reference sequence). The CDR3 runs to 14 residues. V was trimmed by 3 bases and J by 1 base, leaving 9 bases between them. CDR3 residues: CASSMRHQNTEAFF. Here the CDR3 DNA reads TGTGCCAGTAGTATGAGACACCAGAACACTGAAGCTTTCTTT.

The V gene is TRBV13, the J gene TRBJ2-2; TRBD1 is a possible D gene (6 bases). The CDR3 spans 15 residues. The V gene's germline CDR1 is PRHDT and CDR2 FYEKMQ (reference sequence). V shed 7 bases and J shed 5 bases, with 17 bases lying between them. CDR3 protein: CASKAGESGTGELFF. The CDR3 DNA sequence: TGTGCCAGCAAGGCAGGGGAGAGCGGAACCGGGGAGCTGTTTTTT.